A single sample is the source of the 6 T cell receptor beta chains below, sequenced in a study of the immune and genomic landscape of osteosarcoma. The protocol was immunoSEQ multiplex PCR, while the TCRdb copy is restricted to in-frame clones and leaves out a portion. The sample has about 450 clones; 80% are singletons. Source material: metastatic tumor tissue from the lung. The receptors come from a man in his forties with osteosarcoma.

The chain has TRBV18 and TRBJ2-7; D uncertain. The germline V and J ends were trimmed by 6 bases and 6 bases, with 9 bases remaining between them. Germline CDR1 is KGHSH and CDR2 is LQKENI. The CDR3 is 11 residues long. The CDR3 DNA sequence: TGTGCCAGCTCGGTTGGCGGCGAGCAGTACTTC. It specifies CASSVGGEQYF.

The chain joins TRBV11-2 to TRBJ1-2; D is unclear. V lost 0 bases and J 0 bases, leaving 8 bases between the germline ends. There are 15 residues in the CDR3. Germline V gives CDR1 SGHAT, CDR2 FQNNGV. The CDR3 DNA reads as TGTGCCAGCAGCTTAGAAGCAGGAACTAACTATGGCTACACCTTC. It translates to CASSLEAGTNYGYTF.

The rearrangement joins TRBV7-9 to TRBJ2-7; D may match TRBD1 or TRBD2 (5 bases each). The CDR3 runs 16 residues. From germline, CDR1 is SEHNR and CDR2 FQNEAQ (reference sequence). Trimming shortened V by 4 bases and J by 1 base, and 17 bases separated the two germline ends. CDR3 in amino acids: CASSSPDPGRSYEQYF. The DNA of the CDR3 is TGTGCCAGCAGCTCCCCGGACCCGGGACGATCCTACGAGCAGTACTTC.

This clone came up a few times. The gene calls are TRBV6-5 and TRBJ1-3; D is uncertain. The CDR3 contains 15 residues. Trimming removed 1 base from V and 0 bases from J, with 7 bases in between. Germline V gene sequence: CDR1 MNHEY, CDR2 SVGAGI. The CDR3 nucleotides read TGTGCCAGCAGTTACTTGGAGGACTCTGGAAACACCATATATTTT. Its protein product is CASSYLEDSGNTIYF.

This clone was detected a few times. The genes are TRBV12-5 and TRBJ1-2, with unresolved D. The CDR3 extends over 16 amino acids. V was cut by 1 base and J by 4 bases, with 16 bases left in between. Per germline, CDR1 LGHNT and CDR2 FRNRAP. In DNA, the CDR3 is TGTGCTAGTGGTTTGGACCAGAGAGGCCCGTTCTATGGCTACACCTTC. It translates to CASGLDQRGPFYGYTF.

The chain is built from TRBV4-3 and TRBJ1-1; TRBD1 agrees at 7 bases. This CDR3 spans 19 amino acids. Germline loops: CDR1 LGHNA, CDR2 YSLEER. V was clipped by 4 bases and J by 4 bases; unmatched bases: 21. The CDR3 sequence is CASSPVYIGEQGSGTEAFF. The CDR3 DNA follows: TGCGCCAGCAGCCCCGTCTATATTGGAGAACAGGGGTCGGGCACTGAAGCTTTCTTT.